This paragraph reports one TCR beta chain. As yet, its antigen is unknown. Clones were sequenced by immunoSEQ multiplex PCR, and TCRdb holds only the in-frame ones, with some missing. The sample has roughly 99,000 clones, roughly 90% seen once. This sample is drawn from a study of a mutant IDH1 vaccine in newly diagnosed glioma. Study at large: There were about 60% males and about 38% females among treated patients, whose mean age was about 40 years. Prior therapy was radiotherapy, temozolomide, or both; most received both. General observations from the study: Across multiple MHC alleles, 93.3% of patients had vaccine-induced responses. Pseudoprogression showed no apparent link to changes in top peripheral T cell clonotypes.

Indicated time point: baseline, week 1 (first vaccination visit). Treatment noted: pre-vaccination baseline after standard-of-care therapy. Trimming cost V 2 bases and J 3 bases; bases outside gene matches: 4. Germline assignment: CDR1 GTSNPN and CDR2 SVGIG (reference sequence). CDR3 size: 14 residues. The chain carries TRBV30 and TRBJ1-5; 7 positions agree with TRBD1. Specimen: PBMCs, collected from a glioma patient treated with radiotherapy, temozolomide or both. The source is a woman aged 45-59 years with glioma. The CDR3 coding sequence is TGTGCCTGGAGTTTCGGGACAGTCAATCAGCCCCAGCATTTT. This codes for CAWSFGTVNQPQHF.